The next 6 T cell receptor beta chains were all read from a single sample in a study of blood T cells in healthy people across ages. A second roughly 7 to 12 cycle PCR used barcoded and J-beta primers. TCRdb independently ran MiXCR on the 5' RACE reads; one entry per CDR3 protein. The sample carries more than 900,000 distinct CDR3 sequences, about 29% recorded once. The sample also formed part of further work on T cells of mothers and their children.

The sequencing input was blood. The receptors originated from a woman between 40 and 50 years old in good health.

V is TRBV10-3 and J is TRBJ1-1, with 11 bases lining up with TRBD1. Germline V CDR1 and CDR2: ENHRY, SYGVKD. The CDR3 has 13 amino acids. Losses at the gene ends were 10 bases for V and 1 base for J; bases not matched to a gene: 2. CDR3 residues: CATGTGGNTEAFF. The CDR3 DNA sequence: TGTGCCACGGGGACAGGGGGGAACACTGAAGCTTTCTTT.

This chain connects TRBV7-6 to TRBJ2-7, with D unclear. Germline-derived CDR1 and CDR2 are SGHVS and FNYEAQ. Trimming pared 4 bases from V and 6 bases from J, leaving 10 bases between. The CDR3 spans 12 residues. CDR3 protein: CASSYALAEQYF. The DNA of the CDR3 is TGTGCCAGCAGCTACGCTCTGGCCGAGCAGTACTTC.

This clonotype came up many times. The chain joins TRBV20-1 to TRBJ2-1; D may match TRBD1 or TRBD2 (5 bases each). Germline assignment: CDR1 DFQATT and CDR2 SNEGSKA (reference sequence). Trimming removed 3 bases at V and 7 bases at J, with 10 bases between. There are 12 residues in the CDR3. The CDR3 here is CSARRAGNEQFF. The CDR3 nucleotides read TGCAGTGCTAGGAGGGCAGGGAATGAGCAGTTCTTC.

On this clonotype: Relative to the germline gene, one junction end is altered; a read error may explain this. V is TRBV10-3 and J is TRBJ2-5; D is possibly TRBD1 or TRBD2 (6 bases each). This CDR3 is built from 15 residues. Germline values: CDR1 ENHRY, CDR2 SYGVKD. Written as DNA, the CDR3 is TGTGCCACCAGTGAAGGAGGGGGGAGAGAGGAGACCCAGTACTTC. It specifies CATSEGGGREETQYF.

Concerning this clonotype itself: A much larger clone lies a single base off, so this may be a read error. The chain links TRBV24-1 to TRBJ2-5; D is unresolved. Germline V CDR1 and CDR2: KGHDR, SFDVKD. Trimming removed 0 bases at V and 7 bases at J, with 5 bases between. The CDR3 consists of 12 residues. The chain's CDR3 is CATSDLKGTQYF. CDR3 nucleotides: TGTGCCACCAGTGATTTGAAAGGGACCCAGTACTTC.

The chain joins TRBV5-6 to TRBJ1-1; 9 bases are a match to TRBD1. Trimming cost V 5 bases and J 3 bases; bases outside gene matches: 5. CDR3 length: 14 amino acids. CDR1 is SGHDT and CDR2 is YYEEEE in the germline V gene. CDR3 region: CASRVQGADTEAFF. CDR3 nucleotides: TGTGCCAGCAGGGTACAGGGGGCGGACACTGAAGCTTTCTTT.